The rows below give T cell receptor beta chains drawn from one sample of a study of T-cell memory formation after mild COVID-19. TCRdb re-derived calls from the 5' RACE reads in MiXCR, one entry per CDR3 protein. The sample has 400,000 to 500,000 distinct CDR3 sequences; about 20% are singletons. The sample taken for sequencing was PBMCs or a T cell subset sorted from them (not recorded which). The receptors were gathered from an adult woman who had mild COVID-19 (a few samples of this study predate the infection). Cell type and time point are not known. Each CDR3 is given with its conserved first and last residue. Each record gives: clone size, D gene, V gene, J gene, CDR3 protein, CDR3 DNA. A D gene is named only where the DNA matches it firmly. Where a row states a size, it is once, few, many or the class of an expanded clone; other rows omit it.

-	TRBD2	TRBV12-3/TRBV12-4	TRBJ2-1	CASTVAGLYNEQFF	TGTGCCAGCACCGTAGCGGGACTCTACAATGAGCAGTTCTTC
-	TRBD2	TRBV6-6	TRBJ2-1	CASSAGGHTEQFF	TGTGCCAGCTCGGCGGGGGGGCATACTGAGCAGTTCTTC
-	-	TRBV9	TRBJ2-7	CASSASSGTHEQYF	TGTGCCAGCAGCGCAAGCTCAGGGACCCACGAGCAGTACTTC
few	-	TRBV5-4	TRBJ1-1	CASSLRHPGGINTEAFF	TGTGCCAGCAGCTTGAGGCATCCGGGCGGGATTAACACTGAAGCTTTCTTT
-	-	TRBV4-3	TRBJ1-3	CASSQDRGTASGNTIYF	TGCGCCAGCAGCCAAGATCGAGGGACGGCCTCTGGAAACACCATATATTTT
few	-	TRBV7-9	TRBJ1-1	CASSFRGHTEAFF	TGTGCCAGCAGCTTTAGGGGTCACACTGAAGCTTTCTTT
-	-	TRBV20-1	TRBJ2-1	CSASLNPYLAAEQFF	TGCAGTGCTAGCCTCAACCCCTACTTAGCGGCAGAGCAGTTCTTC
few	TRBD1	TRBV12-3/TRBV12-4	TRBJ1-2	CASSPTMGQGILNYGYTF	TGTGCCAGCAGTCCGACGATGGGACAGGGAATTCTTAACTATGGCTACACCTTC
once	-	TRBV20-1	TRBJ2-3	CSARAGTTGTDTQYF	TGCAGTGCTAGGGCTGGGACAACCGGTACAGATACGCAGTATTTT
-	-	TRBV2	TRBJ2-7	CASSVYSLYEQYF	TGTGCCAGCAGTGTGTACAGCCTCTACGAGCAGTACTTC